Listed here are 9 T cell receptor beta chains from one sample, sequenced in a study of blood T cell repertoires in COVID-19. Assay: immunoSEQ multiplex PCR; the TCRdb copy retains only in-frame clones and omits some. The sample carries about 64,000 clones, roughly 88% recorded once. The sample was peripheral blood. The receptors shown here come from a human donor in a cohort sampled during active COVID-19.

The chain joins TRBV19 to TRBJ1-2, with 8 bases lining up with TRBD1. The CDR3 extends over 15 amino acids. The trim removed 5 bases at V and 4 bases at J, leaving 9 bases unmatched. In germline, CDR1 is LNHDA, CDR2 SQIVND (reference sequence). The DNA of the CDR3 is TGTGCCAGTAGTTCCGGGACAGGCGGATCCTATGGCTACACCTTC. Protein product: CASSSGTGGSYGYTF.

The genes are TRBV27 and TRBJ1-4, with 9 bases matching TRBD1. This CDR3 spans 14 amino acids. The V segment lost 6 bases and the J segment 6 bases; nucleotides outside the gene matches: 5. Germline loops: CDR1 MNHEY, CDR2 SMNVEV (reference sequence). Here the CDR3 reads CASRRQGVYEKLFF. The CDR3 nucleotides read TGTGCCAGCAGGAGACAGGGGGTTTATGAAAAACTGTTTTTT.

This clone has only one observation. This chain links TRBV24-1 with TRBJ2-5; the D gene is possibly TRBD2 (5 bases). Trimming left V 8 bases short and J 5 bases short, with 17 bases between. Germline V gives CDR1 KGHDR, CDR2 SFDVKD. There are 14 residues in the CDR3. The CDR3: CATNPPVGVETQYF. The CDR3, as DNA: TGTGCCACCAACCCCCCTGTCGGGGTGGAGACCCAGTACTTC.

The chain joins TRBV7-2 to TRBJ2-1; TRBD2 agrees at 12 bases. Germline V lookup: CDR1 SGHTA, CDR2 FQGNSA. The CDR3 extends over 18 amino acids. With V trimmed by 1 base and J by 8 bases, 12 bases remained unmatched. CDR3 nucleotide sequence: TGTGCCAGCAGCTTAGGGAGGACTAGCGGGATGGGGAAGGATGAGCAGTTCTTC. Residues: CASSLGRTSGMGKDEQFF.

J is TRBJ2-1 and V is TRBV14, with 7 nucleotides matching TRBD2. Losses at the gene ends were 0 bases for V and 7 bases for J; bases not matched to a gene: 21. Germline CDR1 and CDR2: SGHDN and FVKESK. The CDR3 length is 20 residues. The CDR3 is CASSQEDRKVMGGSFNEQFF. The DNA for the CDR3 is TGTGCCAGCAGCCAAGAGGATCGGAAAGTCATGGGAGGGTCCTTTAATGAGCAGTTCTTC.

This sequence joins TRBV7-3 and TRBJ1-2; no firm D call. V gave up 2 bases and J gave up 0 bases, with 7 bases separating them. CDR3 size: 14 residues. CDR1 and CDR2 from the germline V gene are SGHTA and FQGTGA. The CDR3 nucleotides read TGTGCCAGCAGCTTAGGGCATACTAACTATGGCTACACCTTC. Translating gives CASSLGHTNYGYTF.

A word on this clone: The identical CDR3 is also encoded by other nucleotide sequences in the sample. The J gene is TRBJ1-5, the V gene TRBV4-3; D unresolved. This CDR3 is 13 amino acids long. Germline-derived CDR1 and CDR2 are LGHNA and YSLEER. V was shortened by 0 bases and J by 7 bases, with 7 bases between the two germline ends. The CDR3 region is CASSQDRGQPQHF. The CDR3 DNA reads as TGCGCCAGCAGCCAAGACCGGGGACAGCCCCAGCATTTT.

The CDR3 DNA follows: TGTGCCAGTAGTCTGGGAGACTATGGCTACACCTTC. This codes for CASSLGDYGYTF. The rearrangement links TRBV19 to TRBJ1-2; unclear D gene. V shed 5 bases and J shed 3 bases, with 7 bases lying between them. CDR3 length: 12 amino acids. CDR1 and CDR2 (germline): LNHDA, SQIVND (reference sequence).

V usage is TRBV11-2 and J usage is TRBJ2-3, with 10 nucleotides matching TRBD2. V lost 1 base to trimming and J lost 6 bases; unmatched junction nucleotides: 13. The CDR3 extends over 18 amino acids. Germline-derived CDR1 and CDR2 are SGHAT and FQNNGV. CDR3 in amino acids: CASSLVASGSRFPDTQYF. The CDR3 DNA reads TGTGCCAGCAGCTTAGTGGCTAGCGGGAGCAGGTTCCCGGATACGCAGTATTTT.